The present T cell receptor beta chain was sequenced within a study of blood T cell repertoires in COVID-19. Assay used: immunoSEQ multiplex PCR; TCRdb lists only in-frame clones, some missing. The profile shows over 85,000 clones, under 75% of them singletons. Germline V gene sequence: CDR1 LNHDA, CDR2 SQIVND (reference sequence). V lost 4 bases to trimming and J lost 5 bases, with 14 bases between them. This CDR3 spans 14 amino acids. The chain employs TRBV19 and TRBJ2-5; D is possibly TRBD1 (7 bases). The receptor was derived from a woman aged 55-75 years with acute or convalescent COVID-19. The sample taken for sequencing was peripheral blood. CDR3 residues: CASSTQQGRETQYF. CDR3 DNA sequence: TGTGCCAGTAGTACCCAACAGGGGAGGGAGACCCAGTACTTC. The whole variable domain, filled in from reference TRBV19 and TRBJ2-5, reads DGGITQSPKYLFRKEGQNVTLSCEQNLNHDAMYWYRQDPGQGLRLIYYSQIVNDFQKGDIAEGYSVSREKKESFPLTVTSAQKNPTAFYLCASSTQQGRETQYFGPGTRLLVL.